This TCR beta chain was recovered during a study of cytomegalovirus exposure and HLA in healthy donors. The study, taken as a whole, reports: The authors considered a cluster of highly shared sequence variants likely to be a sequencing artifact.

This clone was found a few times. The antigen is unknown. Amplification used 60 Vbeta primers and 13 Jbeta primers. The data were produced by immunoSEQ multiplex PCR, yet TCRdb's version contains in-frame clones alone and is incomplete. The data contain 150,000 to 200,000 clones, around four fifths of them singletons. The sequence was obtained from a female donor in good health and CMV-seronegative. Input material: PBMCs.

The CDR3 sequence is CAWTGLGALNTEAFF. The CDR3 nucleotides are TGTGCCTGGACTGGTCTGGGGGCATTGAACACTGAAGCTTTCTTT. The chain employs TRBV30 and TRBJ1-1, with D perhaps matching TRBD1 (6 bases). V was pared by 4 bases and J by 0 bases, with 15 bases between. The CDR3 extends over 15 amino acids. Germline lookup yields CDR1 GTSNPN and CDR2 SVGIG (reference sequence).